The 13 T cell receptor beta chains in this list originate from one sample, sequenced in a study of beta chain features in type 1 diabetes listed by TCRdb under 2018. To prepare the library, the immunoSEQ multiplex PCR assay was applied. The entire isolated RNA was reverse transcribed using the High Capacity cDNA Reverse Transcription Kit, and thus expressed TCRB transcripts were sequenced. Sourced from immuneACCESS, this table was stored by TCRdb with only in-frame sequences that have V and J called. A share of the clones is absent; for the studies checked, an unresolved V gene accounts for under half, and the remainder has no known explanation. The sample table holds more than 300,000 clones, of which over 9.5% were seen once. The ten biggest clones cover less than 0.02% of the sample. The sequencing input was naive CD4+ T cells from blood. Read against the paper, the sample's cell subset or site label means: true naive CD4+ T cells. The receptor source for this set is a man aged 18 to 29 in good health.

This clone is a singleton in its sample. CDR3 sequence: CASSSSGRAGNEQFF. The CDR3 coding sequence is TGTGCCAGCAGCTCAAGCGGGAGGGCCGGTAATGAGCAGTTCTTC. V usage is TRBV28 and J usage is TRBJ2-1, with 10 bases lining up with TRBD2. This CDR3 comprises 15 residues. In germline, CDR1 is MDHEN, CDR2 SYDVKM. J gave up 7 bases and V 6 bases, and 9 bases lay outside the gene matches. The entire variable domain, with the rest obtained from reference TRBV28 and TRBJ2-1, is as follows: DVKVTQSSRYLVKRTGEKVFLECVQDMDHENMFWYRQDPGLGLRLIYFSYDVKMKEKGDIPEGYSVSREKKERFSLILESASTNQTSMYLCASSSSGRAGNEQFFGPGTRLTVL.

This clone appeared a few times. The rearrangement joins TRBV21-1 to TRBJ1-4; the table assigns TRBD1, which was not confirmed against the DNA. TRBV21-1 is marked as a pseudogene. The CDR3 runs 19 residues. CDR3 in amino acids: CASSSGRGQGASRCEKLFF. CDR3 sequence (DNA): TGTGCCAGCAGCTCTGGAAGGGGACAGGGGGCATCTAGGTGTGAAAAACTGTTTTTT.

This clone came up a few times. This chain uses TRBV10-3 with TRBJ2-5, with a possible D match to TRBD1 (6 bases). The germline CDR1 and CDR2 sequences are ENHRY and SYGVKD. This CDR3 comprises 13 residues. V lost 7 bases and J 4 bases, leaving 13 bases between the germline ends. The CDR3 DNA reads as TGTGCCATCACCCGGACAGTTACAGAGACCCAGTACTTC. Protein product: CAITRTVTETQYF.

This clone was seen a handful of times. The J gene is TRBJ2-1, the V gene TRBV10-3; D may be TRBD1 (5 bases). CDR3 length: 13 residues. The V gene lost 10 bases and the J gene lost 7 bases, with 17 bases spanning the gap. Germline V gives CDR1 ENHRY, CDR2 SYGVKD. CDR3 loop: CATQGLRGNEQFF. In DNA, the CDR3 is TGTGCCACCCAGGGCCTAAGAGGAAATGAGCAGTTCTTC.

This clone has just a few counts. The genes are TRBV25-1 and TRBJ1-1, with 7 bases that match TRBD1. The junction had 13 bases not matched to a gene; V was cut back by 4 bases and J by 2 bases. CDR3 size: 17 residues. Looked up from germline, CDR1 is MGHDK and CDR2 is SYGVNS. CDR3: CASSAPTGTAFNTEAFF. The CDR3 coding sequence is TGTGCCAGCAGTGCCCCCACCGGGACAGCTTTTAACACTGAAGCTTTCTTT.

This clone was recorded a few times. This chain uses TRBV15 with TRBJ2-1; a weak D match, TRBD1 (6 bases). The germline V gene has CDR1 LNHNV and CDR2 YYDKDF (reference sequence). Trimming left V 5 bases short and J 6 bases short, with 17 bases between. This CDR3 region has 15 residues. The CDR3 region has the DNA TGTGCCACCAGCCTTGAGGGGGACCCCTCCAATGAGCAGTTCTTC. Residues: CATSLEGDPSNEQFF.

The rearrangement joins TRBV19 to TRBJ2-3; TRBD1 is a possible D gene (5 bases). Germline CDR1 LNHDA, CDR2 SQIVND (reference sequence). This CDR3 region has 15 residues. V dropped 0 bases and J dropped 0 bases, with 7 bases sitting between them. CDR3 DNA sequence: TGTGCCAGTAGTATAGACAGGGTGAGCACAGATACGCAGTATTTT. Amino acids: CASSIDRVSTDTQYF.

CDR3 sequence: CASSEVTGGETEAFF. Written as DNA, the CDR3 is TGTGCCAGCAGTGAAGTAACAGGGGGCGAGACTGAAGCTTTCTTT. The V call is TRBV2, the J call TRBJ1-1; TRBD1 matches 9 bases. Germline CDR1 is SNHLY and CDR2 is FYNNEI. The CDR3 length is 15 residues. Trimming at V came to 1 base and at J to 5 bases, leaving 5 bases not matched to a gene.

This clone has more than one count but fewer than ten. Other DNA sequences in the same sample also yield this CDR3. V and J are TRBV18 and TRBJ1-2; 9 nucleotides line up with TRBD1. The germline CDR1 and CDR2 sequences are KGHSH and LQKENI. The CDR3 runs 16 residues. V lost 0 bases, J lost 1 base, and 3 bases stayed unmatched. The CDR3 sequence is CASSPPGQGVNYGYTF. The DNA for the CDR3 is TGTGCCAGCTCACCACCGGGACAGGGAGTTAACTATGGCTACACCTTC.

The chain carries TRBV5-1 and TRBJ2-7; 9 bases align to TRBD1. The CDR3 consists of 14 residues. Germline V lookup: CDR1 SGHRS, CDR2 YFSETQ. With V trimmed by 9 bases and J by 5 bases, 12 bases remained unmatched. CDR3 nucleotides: TGCGCCACCTCAACCGGGACAGGGTCCGACGAGCAGTACTTC. This sequence encodes CATSTGTGSDEQYF.

This clone was picked up a small number of times. The rearrangement links TRBV7-9 to TRBJ1-2; 7 positions agree with TRBD1. The CDR3 is 13 amino acids. Germline V gene sequence: CDR1 SEHNR, CDR2 FQNEAQ (reference sequence). Trimming took 5 bases from V and 8 from J; bases not matched to a gene: 8. CDR3 protein: CASSIRQGDGYTF. In DNA form, the CDR3 reads TGTGCCAGCAGCATTCGACAGGGAGACGGCTACACCTTC. Combining the CDR3 with reference TRBV7-9 and TRBJ1-2 gives the whole variable domain DTGVSQNPRHKITKRGQNVTFRCDPISEHNRLYWYRQTLGQGPEFLTYFQNEAQLEKSRLLSDRFSAERPKGSFSTLEIQRTEQGDSAMYLCASSIRQGDGYTFGSGTRLTVV.

The chain recombines TRBV7-8 with TRBJ2-3; tentative D call: TRBD1 (5 bases). Germline CDR1 is SGHVS and CDR2 is FQNEAQ. The V gene lost 2 bases and the J gene lost 1 base, with 13 bases spanning the gap. This CDR3 is built from 16 residues. As DNA, the CDR3 is TGTGCCAGCAGCTTAACACAGGTCCTCGGCACAGATACGCAGTATTTT. Protein product: CASSLTQVLGTDTQYF.

In its sample, this clone was seen a few times. The chain is built from TRBV30 and TRBJ1-6; tentatively, D is TRBD1 (5 bases). With 2 bases removed from V and 7 bases from J, the gap between germline ends came to 12 bases. In germline, CDR1 is GTSNPN, CDR2 SVGIG (reference sequence). This CDR3 has 14 amino acids. CDR3 nucleotide sequence: TGTGCCTGGAGTTCAGGGAGCGGGAATTCACCCCTCCACTTT. It translates to CAWSSGSGNSPLHF.